At least ten counts were recorded for the clone carrying this T cell receptor (beta chain). The data were obtained in a study of T cells after yellow fever vaccination. Study at large: Some fractions had low cell numbers, and these were prepared with SMART-Seq v4 Ultra Low Input.

TCRdb recomputed calls from the 5' RACE reads with MiXCR, one row per CDR3 protein. Among under 150,000 distinct CDR3 sequences, roughly 8.2% were seen once, and the ten largest hold less than 0.85%. The source material was CD4+ T cells sorted from PBMCs, sampled 5 days after the yellow fever booster vaccination. The receptor's source is a man aged 30 to 45 who received the YFV17D yellow fever vaccine.

This chain's CDR3 is CASSTRTGVDTGELFF. The DNA for the CDR3 is TGTGCCAGCAGCACCAGGACAGGGGTCGACACCGGGGAGCTGTTTTTT. This chain connects TRBV7-9 to TRBJ2-2, with 9 bases fitting TRBD1. The CDR3 is 16 residues long. Per germline, CDR1 SEHNR and CDR2 FQNEAQ (reference sequence). After removal of 5 bases from V and 3 bases from J, the junction contained 7 bases not matched to a gene.